This T cell receptor beta chain was documented in a study of cytomegalovirus exposure and HLA in healthy donors. General observations from the study: Earlier analysis yielded a pattern in which most TCR beta V segments were productive about 90% or about 30% of the time.

Comments on this clone: What it binds is not known.

Trimming cost V 5 bases and J 4 bases, with 20 bases left between them. Germline V gene data show CDR1 as SNHLY and CDR2 as FYNNEI. The CDR3 runs 16 residues. PCR used 60 Vbeta primers and 13 Jbeta primers. Measured with immunoSEQ multiplex PCR; TCRdb has only the in-frame clones, and not every one. The sample yields some 210,000 clones, approximately 78% seen once. The chain recombines TRBV2 with TRBJ1-2; D call uncertain. Source material: PBMCs. This receptor was taken from a male donor in good health and CMV-seronegative. CDR3 in amino acids: CASSKITSGTGYGYTF. The DNA for the CDR3 is TGTGCCAGCAGTAAGATCACCTCGGGAACCGGCTATGGCTACACCTTC.